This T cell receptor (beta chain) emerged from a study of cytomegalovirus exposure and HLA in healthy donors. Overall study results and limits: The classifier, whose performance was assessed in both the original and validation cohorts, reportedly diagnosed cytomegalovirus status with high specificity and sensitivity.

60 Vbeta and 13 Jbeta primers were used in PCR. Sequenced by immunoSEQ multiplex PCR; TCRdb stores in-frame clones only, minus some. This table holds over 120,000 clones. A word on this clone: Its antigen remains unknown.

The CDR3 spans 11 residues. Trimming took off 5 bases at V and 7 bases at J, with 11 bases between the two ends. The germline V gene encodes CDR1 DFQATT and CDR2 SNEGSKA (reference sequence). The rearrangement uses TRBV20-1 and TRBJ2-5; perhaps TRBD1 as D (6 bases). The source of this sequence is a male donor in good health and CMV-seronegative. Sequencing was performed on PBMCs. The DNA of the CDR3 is TGCAGTGCTTCTAAACAGGGGACCCAGTACTTC. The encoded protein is CSASKQGTQYF.